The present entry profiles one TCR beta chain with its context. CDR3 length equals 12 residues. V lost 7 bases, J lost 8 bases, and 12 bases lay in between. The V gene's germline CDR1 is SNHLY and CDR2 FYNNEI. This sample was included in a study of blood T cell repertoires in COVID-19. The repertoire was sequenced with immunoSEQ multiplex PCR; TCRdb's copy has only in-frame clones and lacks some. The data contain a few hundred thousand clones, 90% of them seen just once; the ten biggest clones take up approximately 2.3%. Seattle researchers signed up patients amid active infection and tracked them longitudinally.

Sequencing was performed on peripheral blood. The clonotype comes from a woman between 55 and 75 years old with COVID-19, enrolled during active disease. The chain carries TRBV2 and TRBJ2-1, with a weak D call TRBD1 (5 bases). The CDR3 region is CASIQGRDEQFF. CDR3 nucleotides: TGTGCCAGCATTCAGGGCAGGGATGAGCAGTTCTTC.